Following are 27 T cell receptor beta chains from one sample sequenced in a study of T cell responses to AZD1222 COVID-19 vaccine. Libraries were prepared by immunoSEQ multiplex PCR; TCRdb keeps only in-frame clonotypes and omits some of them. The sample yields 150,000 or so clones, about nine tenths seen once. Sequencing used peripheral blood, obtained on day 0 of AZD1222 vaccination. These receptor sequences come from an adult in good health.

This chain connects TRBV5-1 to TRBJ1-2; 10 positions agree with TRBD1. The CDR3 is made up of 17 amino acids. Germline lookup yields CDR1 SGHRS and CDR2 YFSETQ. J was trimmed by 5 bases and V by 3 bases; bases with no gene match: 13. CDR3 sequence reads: CASSSQTGTGDLYGYTF. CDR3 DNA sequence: TGCGCCAGCAGCTCGCAGACCGGGACAGGGGACCTTTATGGCTACACCTTC.

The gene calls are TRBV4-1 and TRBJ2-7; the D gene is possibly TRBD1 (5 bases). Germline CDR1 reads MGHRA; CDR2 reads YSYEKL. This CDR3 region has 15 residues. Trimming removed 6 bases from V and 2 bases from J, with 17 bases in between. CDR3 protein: CASRATVTGTYEQYF. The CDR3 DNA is TGCGCCAGCAGAGCGACAGTAACAGGCACCTACGAGCAGTACTTC.

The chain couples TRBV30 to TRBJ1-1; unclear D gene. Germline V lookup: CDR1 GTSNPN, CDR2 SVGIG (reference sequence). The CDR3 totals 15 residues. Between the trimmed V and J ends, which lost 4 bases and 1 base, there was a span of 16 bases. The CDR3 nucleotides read TGTGCCTGGACCATGGGAAAAGGGAGGAACACTGAAGCTTTCTTT. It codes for CAWTMGKGRNTEAFF.

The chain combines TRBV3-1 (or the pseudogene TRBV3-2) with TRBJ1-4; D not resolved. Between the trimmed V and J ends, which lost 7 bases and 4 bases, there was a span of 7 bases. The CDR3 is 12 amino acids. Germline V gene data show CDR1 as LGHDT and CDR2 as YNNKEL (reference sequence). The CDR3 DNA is TGTGCCAGCAACACGTATAATGAAAAACTGTTTTTT. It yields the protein CASNTYNEKLFF.

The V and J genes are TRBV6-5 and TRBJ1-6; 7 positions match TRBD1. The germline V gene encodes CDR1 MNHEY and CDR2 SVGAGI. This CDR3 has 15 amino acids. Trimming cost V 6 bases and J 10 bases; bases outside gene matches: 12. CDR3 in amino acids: CASRPDRDRGSPLHF. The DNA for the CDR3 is TGTGCCAGCAGACCAGACAGGGACCGGGGGTCACCCCTCCACTTT.

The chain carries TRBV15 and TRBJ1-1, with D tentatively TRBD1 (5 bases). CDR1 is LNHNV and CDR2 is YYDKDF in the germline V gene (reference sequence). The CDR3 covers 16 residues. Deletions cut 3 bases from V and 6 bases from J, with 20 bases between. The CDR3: CATSSLTGSGGAEAFF. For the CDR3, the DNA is TGTGCCACCAGCAGCTTAACAGGCTCGGGTGGCGCTGAAGCTTTCTTT. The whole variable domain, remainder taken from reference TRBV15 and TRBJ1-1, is DAMVIQNPRYQVTQFGKPVTLSCSQTLNHNVMYWYQQKSSQAPKLLFHYYDKDFNNEADTPDNFQSRRPNTSFCFLDIRSPGLGDTAMYLCATSSLTGSGGAEAFFGQGTRLTVV.

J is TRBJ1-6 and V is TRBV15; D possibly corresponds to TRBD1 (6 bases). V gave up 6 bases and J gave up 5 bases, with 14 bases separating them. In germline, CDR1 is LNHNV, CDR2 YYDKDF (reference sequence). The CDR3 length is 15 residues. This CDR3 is CATRAGEFNNSPLHF. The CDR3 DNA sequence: TGTGCCACCAGGGCAGGGGAGTTTAATAATTCACCCCTCCACTTT.

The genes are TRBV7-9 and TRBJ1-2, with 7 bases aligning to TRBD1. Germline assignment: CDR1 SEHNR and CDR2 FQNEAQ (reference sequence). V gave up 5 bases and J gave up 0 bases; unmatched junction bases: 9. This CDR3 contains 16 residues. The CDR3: CASSALTGNTNYGYTF. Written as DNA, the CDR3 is TGTGCCAGCAGCGCCCTGACAGGGAACACTAACTATGGCTACACCTTC.

The CDR3 region has the DNA TGTGCCAGCAGCTTAGCCGGGACATATATGAACACTGAAGCTTTCTTT. Protein sequence: CASSLAGTYMNTEAFF. The J gene is TRBJ1-1, the V gene TRBV11-2, with TRBD1 as a possible D gene (6 bases). CDR3 length: 16 residues. V lost 1 base and J lost 0, with 12 bases in between. Germline V gene sequence: CDR1 SGHAT, CDR2 FQNNGV.

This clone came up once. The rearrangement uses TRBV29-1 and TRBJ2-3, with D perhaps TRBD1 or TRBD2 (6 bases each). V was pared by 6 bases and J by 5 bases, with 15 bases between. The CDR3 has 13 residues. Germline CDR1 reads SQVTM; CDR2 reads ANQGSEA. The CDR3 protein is CSVGQWGEDTQYF. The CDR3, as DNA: TGCAGCGTCGGACAGTGGGGGGAAGATACGCAGTATTTT.

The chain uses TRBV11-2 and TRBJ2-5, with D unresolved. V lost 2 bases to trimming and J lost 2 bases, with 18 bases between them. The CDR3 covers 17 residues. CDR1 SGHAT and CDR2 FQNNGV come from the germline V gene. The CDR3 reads CASSLRVVPLEQETQYF. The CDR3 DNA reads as TGTGCCAGCAGCTTAAGGGTAGTTCCCCTGGAACAAGAGACCCAGTACTTC.

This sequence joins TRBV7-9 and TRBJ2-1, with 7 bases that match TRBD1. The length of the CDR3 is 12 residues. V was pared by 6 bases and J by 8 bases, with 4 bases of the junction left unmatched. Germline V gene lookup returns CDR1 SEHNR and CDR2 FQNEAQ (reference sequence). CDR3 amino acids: CASSLGGDEQFF. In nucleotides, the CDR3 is TGTGCCAGCAGTCTAGGGGGCGATGAGCAGTTCTTC.

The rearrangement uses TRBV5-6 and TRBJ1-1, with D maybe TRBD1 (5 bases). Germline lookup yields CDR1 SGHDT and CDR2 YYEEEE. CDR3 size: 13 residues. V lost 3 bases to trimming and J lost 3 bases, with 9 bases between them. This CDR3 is CASSYLGDTEAFF. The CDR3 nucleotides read TGTGCCAGCAGCTATCTGGGGGACACTGAAGCTTTCTTT.

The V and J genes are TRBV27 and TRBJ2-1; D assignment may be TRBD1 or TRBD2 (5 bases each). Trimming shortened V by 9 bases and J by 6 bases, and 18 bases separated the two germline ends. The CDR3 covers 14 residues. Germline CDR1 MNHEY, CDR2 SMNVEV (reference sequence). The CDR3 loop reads CASLRGVNSNEQFF. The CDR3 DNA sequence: TGTGCCAGTCTTAGGGGAGTTAACTCCAATGAGCAGTTCTTC.

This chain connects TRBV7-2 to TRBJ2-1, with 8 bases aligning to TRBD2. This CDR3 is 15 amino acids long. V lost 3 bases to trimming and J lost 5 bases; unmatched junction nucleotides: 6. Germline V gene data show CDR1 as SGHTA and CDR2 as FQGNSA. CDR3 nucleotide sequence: TGTGCCAGCAGCTTGGCCGGGGGGGCGAACAATGAGCAGTTCTTC. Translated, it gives CASSLAGGANNEQFF. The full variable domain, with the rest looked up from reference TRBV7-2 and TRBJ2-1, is GAGVSQSPSNKVTEKGKDVELRCDPISGHTALYWYRQSLGQGLEFLIYFQGNSAPDKSGLPSDRFSAERTGGSVSTLTIQRTQQEDSAVYLCASSLAGGANNEQFFGPGTRLTVL.

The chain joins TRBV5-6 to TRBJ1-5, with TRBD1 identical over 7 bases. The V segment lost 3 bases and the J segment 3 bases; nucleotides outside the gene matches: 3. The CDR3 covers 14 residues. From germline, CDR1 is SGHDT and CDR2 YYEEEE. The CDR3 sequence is CASSSTGFNQPQHF. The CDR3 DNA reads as TGTGCCAGCAGCTCGACAGGGTTCAATCAGCCCCAGCATTTT.

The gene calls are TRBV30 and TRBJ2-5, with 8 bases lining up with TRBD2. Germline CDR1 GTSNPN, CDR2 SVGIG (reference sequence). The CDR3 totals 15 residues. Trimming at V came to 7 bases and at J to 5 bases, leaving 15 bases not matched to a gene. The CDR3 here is CAFLSGLATHETQYF. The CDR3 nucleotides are TGTGCCTTTCTCTCCGGACTAGCTACCCATGAGACCCAGTACTTC.

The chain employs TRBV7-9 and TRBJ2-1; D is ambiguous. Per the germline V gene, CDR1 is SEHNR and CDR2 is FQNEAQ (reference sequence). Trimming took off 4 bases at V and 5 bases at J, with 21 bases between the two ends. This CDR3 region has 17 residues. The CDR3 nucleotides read TGTGCCAGCAGCTCAACCATTTTAGTGGTGGTAGACAATGAGCAGTTCTTC. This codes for CASSSTILVVVDNEQFF.

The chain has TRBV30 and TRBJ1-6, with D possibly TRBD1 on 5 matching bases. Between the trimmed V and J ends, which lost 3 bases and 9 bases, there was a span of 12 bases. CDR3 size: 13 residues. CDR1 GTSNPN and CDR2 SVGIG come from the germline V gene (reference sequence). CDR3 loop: CAWRNGGASPLHF. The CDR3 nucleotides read TGTGCCTGGAGAAATGGAGGGGCTTCACCCCTCCACTTT.

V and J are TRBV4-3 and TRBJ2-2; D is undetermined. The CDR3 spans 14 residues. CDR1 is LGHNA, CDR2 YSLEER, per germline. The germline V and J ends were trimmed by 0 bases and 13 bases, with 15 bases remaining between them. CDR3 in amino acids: CASSQDQGPRWLFF. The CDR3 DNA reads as TGCGCCAGCAGCCAAGATCAAGGCCCCCGGTGGCTGTTTTTT.

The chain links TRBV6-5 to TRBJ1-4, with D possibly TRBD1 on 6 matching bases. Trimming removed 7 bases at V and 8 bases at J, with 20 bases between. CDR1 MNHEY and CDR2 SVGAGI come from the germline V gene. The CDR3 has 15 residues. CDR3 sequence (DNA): TGTGCCAGCACCCCTCGGGGGAGGGGGAGGGAAAAACTGTTTTTT. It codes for CASTPRGRGREKLFF.

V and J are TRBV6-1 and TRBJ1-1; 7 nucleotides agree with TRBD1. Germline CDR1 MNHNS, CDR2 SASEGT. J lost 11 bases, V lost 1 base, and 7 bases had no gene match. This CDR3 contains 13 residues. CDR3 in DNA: TGTGCCAGCAGTGAAGGCATGGGACAGAGGGCTTTCTTT. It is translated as CASSEGMGQRAFF.

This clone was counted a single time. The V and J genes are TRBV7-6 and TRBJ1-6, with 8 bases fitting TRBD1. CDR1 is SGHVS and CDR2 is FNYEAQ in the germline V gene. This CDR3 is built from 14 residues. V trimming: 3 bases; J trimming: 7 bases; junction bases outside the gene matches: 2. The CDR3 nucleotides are TGTGCCAGCAGCTTTGGACAGGGCAATTCACCCCTCCACTTT. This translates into CASSFGQGNSPLHF.

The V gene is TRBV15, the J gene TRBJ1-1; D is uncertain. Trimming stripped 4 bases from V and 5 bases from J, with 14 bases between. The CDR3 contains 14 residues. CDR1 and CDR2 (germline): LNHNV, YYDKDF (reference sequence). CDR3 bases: TGTGCCACCAGCATCGATTTCTCGGTGACTGAAGCTTTCTTT. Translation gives CATSIDFSVTEAFF.

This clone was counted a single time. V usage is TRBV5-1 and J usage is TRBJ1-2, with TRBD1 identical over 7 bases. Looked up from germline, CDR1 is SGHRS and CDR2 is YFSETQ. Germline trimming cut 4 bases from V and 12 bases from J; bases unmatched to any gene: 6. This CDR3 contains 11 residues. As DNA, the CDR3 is TGCGCCAGCAGCAAAGACAGGGAACACACCTTC. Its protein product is CASSKDREHTF.

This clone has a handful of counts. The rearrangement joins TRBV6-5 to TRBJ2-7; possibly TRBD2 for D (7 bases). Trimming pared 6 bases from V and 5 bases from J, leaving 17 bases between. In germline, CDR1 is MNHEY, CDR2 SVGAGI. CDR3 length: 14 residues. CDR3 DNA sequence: TGTGCCAGCAGCACCCTTGGGGGGGCCAACGAGCAGTACTTC. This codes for CASSTLGGANEQYF.

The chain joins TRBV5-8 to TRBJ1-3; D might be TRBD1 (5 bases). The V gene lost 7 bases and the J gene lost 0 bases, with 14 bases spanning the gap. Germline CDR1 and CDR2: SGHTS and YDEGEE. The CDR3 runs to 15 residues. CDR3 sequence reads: CASGRQLVSGNTIYF. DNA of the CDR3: TGTGCCAGCGGAAGACAGTTAGTCTCTGGAAACACCATATATTTT.